This T cell receptor beta chain was sequenced for a study of naive and memory T cell subsets. The study, taken as a whole, reports: Gini index rose across naive, CM, EM and EMRA in CD4 and CD8.

This CDR3 spans 14 amino acids. CDR1 is MDHEN and CDR2 is SYDVKM in the germline V gene. In the case of this clonotype: The antigen is unknown. Germline and junction disagree at one end, which may indicate a read error.

The beta constant-region primer was an equimolar mix of two oligonucleotides covering TRBC1 and TRBC2. TCRdb independently ran MiXCR on the UMI-ligation and nested PCR reads; one entry per CDR3 protein. The table has 130,000 to 150,000 distinct CDR3 sequences, over 15% seen once. Material: naive CD4+ T cells from blood. This sequence joins TRBV28 and TRBJ1-2; TRBD1 might be the D (6 bases). This sequence was found in a human donor in good health. The CDR3, as DNA: TGTGCCAGCAGTTTGGGTAGGACAGAAAGGGGGATCCTCTTC. Its protein is CASSLGRTERGILF.